This entry concerns a single TCR beta chain. This CDR3 contains 15 residues. Germline V CDR1 and CDR2: GTSNPN, SVGIG (reference sequence). No DNA is given; TCRdb re-called the 5' RACE reads and lists each CDR3 protein once. Here the sample table reports about 550,000 distinct CDR3 sequences. The sample is drawn from a study of T cells expressing NK-cell markers. Sequenced input: blood T cells: a sorted CD56 or NKG2C T cell subset, CD4+ or CD8+ T cells, or bulk PBMC T cells (not recorded which). The sequence derives from a man between 18 and 29 years old in good health. The chain combines TRBV30 with TRBJ2-2; checking the TCRdb D call of TRBD2 is not possible without DNA. The CDR3 sequence is CAWRGLAGGPGELFF. The complete variable domain, with remaining parts taken from reference TRBV30 and TRBJ2-2, reads SQTIHQWPATLVQPVGSPLSLECTVEGTSNPNLYWYRQAAGRGLQLLFYSVGIGQISSEVPQNLSASRPQDRQFILSSKKLLLSDSGFYLCAWRGLAGGPGELFFGEGSRLTVL.